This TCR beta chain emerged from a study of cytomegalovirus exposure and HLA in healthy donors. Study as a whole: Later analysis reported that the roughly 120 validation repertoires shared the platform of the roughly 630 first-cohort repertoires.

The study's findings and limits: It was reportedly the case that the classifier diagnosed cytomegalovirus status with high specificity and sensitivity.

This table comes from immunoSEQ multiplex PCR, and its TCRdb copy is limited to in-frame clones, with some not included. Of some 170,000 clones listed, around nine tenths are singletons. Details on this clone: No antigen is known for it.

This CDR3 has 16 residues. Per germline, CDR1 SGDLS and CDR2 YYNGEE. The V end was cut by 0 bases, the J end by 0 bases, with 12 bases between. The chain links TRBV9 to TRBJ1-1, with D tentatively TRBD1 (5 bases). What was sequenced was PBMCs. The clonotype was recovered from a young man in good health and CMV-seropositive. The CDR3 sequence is CASSVGRGLMNTEAFF. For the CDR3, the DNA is TGTGCCAGCAGCGTAGGAAGGGGACTGATGAACACTGAAGCTTTCTTT.